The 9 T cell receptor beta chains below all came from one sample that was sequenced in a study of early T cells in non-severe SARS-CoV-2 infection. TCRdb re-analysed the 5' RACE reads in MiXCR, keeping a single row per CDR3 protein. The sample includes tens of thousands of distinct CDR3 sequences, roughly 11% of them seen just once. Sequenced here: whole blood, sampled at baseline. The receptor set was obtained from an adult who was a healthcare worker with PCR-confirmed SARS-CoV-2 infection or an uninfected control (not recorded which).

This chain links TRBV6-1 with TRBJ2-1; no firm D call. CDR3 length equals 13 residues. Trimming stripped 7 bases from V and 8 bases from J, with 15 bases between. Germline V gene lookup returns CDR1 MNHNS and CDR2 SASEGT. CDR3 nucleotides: TGTGCCAGCAACCTCATCCTCCTGGATGAGCAGTTCTTC. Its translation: CASNLILLDEQFF.

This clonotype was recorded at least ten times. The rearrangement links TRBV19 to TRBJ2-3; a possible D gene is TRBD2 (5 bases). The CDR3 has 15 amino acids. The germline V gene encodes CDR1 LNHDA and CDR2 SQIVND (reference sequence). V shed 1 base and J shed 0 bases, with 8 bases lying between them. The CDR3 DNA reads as TGTGCCAGTAGTATAGTGGGAGCTAGCACAGATACGCAGTATTTT. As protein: CASSIVGASTDTQYF.

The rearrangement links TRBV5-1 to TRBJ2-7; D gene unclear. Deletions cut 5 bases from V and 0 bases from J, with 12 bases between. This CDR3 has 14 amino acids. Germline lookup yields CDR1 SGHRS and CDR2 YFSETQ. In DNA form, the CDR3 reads TGCGCCAGCAGAACTACTCCGAGCTCCTACGAGCAGTACTTC. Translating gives CASRTTPSSYEQYF.

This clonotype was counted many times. CDR3 bases: TGCAGTGCGAGAAAACAGGGTTTACTTGGGGCCAACGTCCTGACTTTC. Translation gives CSARKQGLLGANVLTF. The chain recombines TRBV20-1 with TRBJ2-6, with D tentatively TRBD1 (6 bases). This CDR3 has 16 residues. The V gene lost 6 bases and the J gene lost 3 bases, with 18 bases spanning the gap. Germline V gene data show CDR1 as DFQATT and CDR2 as SNEGSKA (reference sequence).

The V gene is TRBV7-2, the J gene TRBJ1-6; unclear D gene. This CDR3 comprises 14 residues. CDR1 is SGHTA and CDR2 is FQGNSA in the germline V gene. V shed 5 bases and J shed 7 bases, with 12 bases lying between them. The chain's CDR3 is CASSRLFGNSPLHF. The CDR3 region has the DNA TGTGCCAGCAGCAGATTATTCGGGAATTCACCCCTCCACTTT.

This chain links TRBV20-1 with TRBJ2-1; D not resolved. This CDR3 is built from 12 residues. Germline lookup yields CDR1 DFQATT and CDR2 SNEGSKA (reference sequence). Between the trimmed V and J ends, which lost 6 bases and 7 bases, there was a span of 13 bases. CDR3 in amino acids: CSAKRGKNEQFF. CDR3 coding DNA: TGCAGTGCCAAGCGTGGGAAGAATGAGCAGTTCTTC.

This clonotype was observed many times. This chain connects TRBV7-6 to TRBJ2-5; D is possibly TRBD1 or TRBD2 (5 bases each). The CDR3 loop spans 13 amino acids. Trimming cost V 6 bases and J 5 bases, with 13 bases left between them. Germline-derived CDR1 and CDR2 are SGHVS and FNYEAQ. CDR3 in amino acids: CASSWDVHETQYF. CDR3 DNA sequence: TGTGCCAGCAGTTGGGACGTCCATGAGACCCAGTACTTC.

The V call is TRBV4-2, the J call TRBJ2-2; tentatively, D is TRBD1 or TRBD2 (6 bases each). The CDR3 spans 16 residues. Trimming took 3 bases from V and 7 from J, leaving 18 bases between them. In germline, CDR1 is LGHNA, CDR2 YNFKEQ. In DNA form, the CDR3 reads TGTGCCAGCAGCCATCGAAGTCGACTAGGGGGCGGGGAGCTGTTTTTT. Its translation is CASSHRSRLGGGELFF.

In DNA, the CDR3 is TGTGCCAGCAGCTTAGGGACAGGGAGTGAGCAGTTCTTC. It yields the protein CASSLGTGSEQFF. The chain joins TRBV11-3 to TRBJ2-1; the match to TRBD1 covers 8 bases. CDR1 SGHNT and CDR2 YENEEA come from the germline V gene. The CDR3 has 13 amino acids. Trimming removed 1 base from V and 9 bases from J; junction bases left unmatched: 2.